This TCR beta chain was identified during a study of blood T cell repertoires in COVID-19. How the authors handled the data: Cell counts per sample came from amplifying reference gene primers. Assay used: immunoSEQ multiplex PCR; TCRdb lists only in-frame clones, some missing. From that table come the V and J calls and clone size; the DNA was used to work out D and trimming. In the table there are about 190,000 clones, almost 85% of which are singletons. Germline CDR1 and CDR2: MNHEY and SVGAGI. The V gene lost 2 bases and the J gene lost 0 bases, with 11 bases spanning the gap. The CDR3 totals 16 residues.

Sequences were obtained from peripheral blood. This chain connects TRBV6-5 to TRBJ2-4; no clear D. The clonotype was recovered from a woman in her 70s with active or convalescent COVID-19. CDR3 nucleotide sequence: TGTGCCAGCAGTTACGAAACATTTCTAGCCAAAAACATTCAGTACTTC. It is translated as CASSYETFLAKNIQYF.